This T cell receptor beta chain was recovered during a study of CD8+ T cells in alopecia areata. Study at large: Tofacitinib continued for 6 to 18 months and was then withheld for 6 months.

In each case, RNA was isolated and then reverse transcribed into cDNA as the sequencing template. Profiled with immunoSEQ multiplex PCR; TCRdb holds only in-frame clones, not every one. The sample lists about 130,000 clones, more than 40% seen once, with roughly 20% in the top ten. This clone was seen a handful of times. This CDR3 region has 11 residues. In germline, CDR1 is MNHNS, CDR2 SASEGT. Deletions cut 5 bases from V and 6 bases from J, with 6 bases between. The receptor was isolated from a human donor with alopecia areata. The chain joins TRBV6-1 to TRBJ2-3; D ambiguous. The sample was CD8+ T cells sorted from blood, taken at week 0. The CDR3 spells CASSMEDTQYF. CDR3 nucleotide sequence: TGTGCCAGCAGTATGGAGGATACGCAGTATTTT.